Presented here are 11 T cell receptor beta chains from one specimen sequenced in a study of tumor-infiltrating lymphocytes in primary liver carcinoma. Reverse transcription of around 0.45 ug total RNA with a constant-region primer produced TCR beta cDNA. Three nested multiplex PCR rounds of slightly modified ARM-PCR generated TCR beta libraries. Researchers ran the first two PCR rounds for roughly 10 cycles each with TRBV1-TRBV30 forward primers and a C-beta reverse primer. MiXCR, applied by TCRdb to the multiplex PCR reads, yields one record per CDR3 protein. The sample contains some 55,000 distinct CDR3 sequences, over 65% of which appear only once. Taking roughly 18-32 mg of unsorted bulk tissue, the authors co-extracted RNA and DNA. Sequenced: liver tumor tissue from sampling region 2. Stated subset: tumor region T2, inferior pole. These receptors were taken from a middle-aged man with primary liver carcinoma and hepatitis B virus infection.

Comments on this clonotype: The CDR3 does not close with the conserved phenylalanine or tryptophan, likely indicating a read error. CDR3 residues: CASSYSAWYAEAFS. The CDR3 DNA is TGTGCCAGCAGTTACTCCGCCTGGTACGCTGAAGCTTTCTCT. The rearrangement joins TRBV6-2 or TRBV6-3 to TRBJ1-1; no clear D gene. The length of the CDR3 is 14 residues. Germline lookup yields CDR1 MNHEY and CDR2 SVGEGT. V was clipped by 0 bases and J by 6 bases, with 11 bases between them.

In the case of this clonotype: Because the CDR3 is missing its conserved closing phenylalanine or tryptophan, this is likely a read error. The chain joins TRBV11-2 to TRBJ2-3; D may match TRBD1 or TRBD2 (5 bases each). The CDR3 is 16 amino acids. CDR1 is SGHAT, CDR2 FQNNGV, per germline. CDR3 amino acids: CASSLDVGDLTYTQYL. The DNA for the CDR3 is TGTGCCAGCAGCTTAGATGTGGGGGACCTCACATATACGCAGTATTTG.

Worth noting for this clonotype: The junction differs from germline at one of its ends, possibly a read error. The chain combines TRBV10-3 with TRBJ2-1; D possibly corresponds to TRBD2 (7 bases). Germline assignment: CDR1 ENHRY and CDR2 SYGVKD. This CDR3 contains 14 residues. CDR3 nucleotides: TGTGTCATCAGTGGGACTACCAGGGGCAATGAGCAGTTCTTC. This sequence encodes CVISGTTRGNEQFF.

As regards this clonotype: A read error may produce the germline difference seen at one junction end. The V and J genes are TRBV4-1 and TRBJ2-3; perhaps TRBD2 as D (5 bases). The CDR3 is 16 residues long. CDR1 is MGHRA and CDR2 is YSYEKL in the germline V gene. CDR3 sequence: CASSLKRGGRTDMQYF. CDR3 bases: TGTGCCAGCAGCCTAAAGAGAGGAGGCCGGACGGATATGCAGTATTTT.

J is TRBJ2-5 and V is TRBV4-1; D unresolved. The germline CDR1 and CDR2 sequences are MGHRA and YSYEKL. V lost 0 bases to trimming and J lost 1 base, with 9 bases between them. This CDR3 spans 15 amino acids. The CDR3: CASSQDRNGQETQYF. For the CDR3, the DNA is TGCGCCAGCAGCCAAGATAGGAATGGCCAAGAGACCCAGTACTTC.

This clonotype was seen at least ten times. This chain's CDR3 is CASSQDLWEGGRSGNTIYF. CDR3 DNA: TGCGCCAGCAGCCAAGATCTCTGGGAAGGGGGGAGGTCTGGAAACACCATATATTTT. J is TRBJ1-3 and V is TRBV4-1, with D possibly being TRBD1 (6 bases). Trimming shortened V by 0 bases and J by 1 base, and 19 bases separated the two germline ends. The CDR3 is 19 residues long. Germline V lookup: CDR1 MGHRA, CDR2 YSYEKL.

On this clonotype: The conserved phenylalanine or tryptophan is not found at the CDR3 terminus, so this likely reflects a read error. V usage is TRBV10-3 and J usage is TRBJ2-6; D remains ambiguous. The V end lost 8 bases, the J end lost 4 bases, and 9 bases lay between the germline ends. This CDR3 is built from 13 residues. Germline values: CDR1 ENHRY, CDR2 SYGVKD. The CDR3 bases are TGTGCCATCGGGGTCTCCGGGGCCAACGTCCTGACTTTA. As protein: CAIGVSGANVLTL.

Concerning this clonotype: The germline gene is not matched at one end of the junction; a read error may be the cause. The chain couples TRBV7-9 to TRBJ2-7; 7 nucleotides match TRBD1. Germline CDR1 reads SEHNR; CDR2 reads FQNEAQ (reference sequence). The CDR3 is made up of 14 amino acids. In nucleotides, the CDR3 is TGTGGCAGCACCGCACAGGGGTCCCCTTACGAGCAGTACTTC. Translation: CGSTAQGSPYEQYF.

J is TRBJ2-3 and V is TRBV10-1; D is unresolved. CDR3 length equals 15 residues. In germline, CDR1 is WNHNN, CDR2 SYGVQD (reference sequence). V lost 9 bases to trimming and J lost 4 bases, with 20 bases between them. CDR3 region: CASVPGWASADTQYF. The CDR3 nucleotides read TGCGCCAGTGTTCCCGGATGGGCCTCTGCAGATACGCAGTATTTT.

A note on this clonotype: This may stem from a read error, because a much larger clone lies one nucleotide away. The chain employs TRBV28 and TRBJ2-3, with 7 bases that match TRBD2. Germline V gene sequence: CDR1 MDHEN, CDR2 SYDVKM. The CDR3 has 17 residues. V lost 7 bases and J lost 4; bases outside the gene matches: 17. The CDR3 DNA reads TGTGCCAGCAATGGGAGTTCGCGAGCGGGAAGGTCAGATACGCAGTATTTT. Its protein is CASNGSSRAGRSDTQYF. The whole variable domain, filled in from reference TRBV28 and TRBJ2-3, reads DVKVTQSSRYLVKRTGEKVFLECVQDMDHENMFWYRQDPGLGLRLIYFSYDVKMKEKGDIPEGYSVSREKKERFSLILESASTNQTSMYLCASNGSSRAGRSDTQYFGPGTRLTVL.

Worth noting for this clonotype: A clone one base away is much larger, so this may be a read error. The chain has TRBV28 and TRBJ2-7; D is ambiguous. Germline assignment: CDR1 MDHEN and CDR2 SYDVKM. V lost 5 bases to trimming and J lost 4 bases, with 9 bases between them. This CDR3 region has 12 residues. The CDR3 region is CASSPAEYEQYF. CDR3 DNA: TGTGCCAGCAGTCCGGCGGAATACGAGCAGTACTTC.